This TCR beta chain was found in a study of T cell responses to AZD1222 COVID-19 vaccine. Libraries were prepared by immunoSEQ multiplex PCR; TCRdb keeps only in-frame clonotypes and omits some of them. The sample has 90,000 to 110,000 clones, around 87% seen once. Notes on the study in general: Only 5 or 6 AZD1222 recipients tested seropositive at baseline.

To note about this clone: The target antigen is unknown.

The receptor was isolated from an adult in good health. The starting material was peripheral blood, obtained on day 0 of AZD1222 vaccination.

The CDR3 region has the DNA TGTGCCAGCAGCGCGGACAGGGGAAACACCATATATTTT. The encoded protein is CASSADRGNTIYF. V and J are TRBV9 and TRBJ1-3, with 7 bases identical to TRBD1. With V trimmed by 3 bases and J by 4 bases, 1 base remained unmatched. The CDR3 covers 13 residues. Germline V lookup: CDR1 SGDLS, CDR2 YYNGEE. Combining the CDR3 with reference TRBV9 and TRBJ1-3 gives the whole variable domain DSGVTQTPKHLITATGQRVTLRCSPRSGDLSVYWYQQSLDQGLQFLIQYYNGEERAKGNILERFSAQQFPDLHSELNLSSLELGDSALYFCASSADRGNTIYFGEGSWLTVV.